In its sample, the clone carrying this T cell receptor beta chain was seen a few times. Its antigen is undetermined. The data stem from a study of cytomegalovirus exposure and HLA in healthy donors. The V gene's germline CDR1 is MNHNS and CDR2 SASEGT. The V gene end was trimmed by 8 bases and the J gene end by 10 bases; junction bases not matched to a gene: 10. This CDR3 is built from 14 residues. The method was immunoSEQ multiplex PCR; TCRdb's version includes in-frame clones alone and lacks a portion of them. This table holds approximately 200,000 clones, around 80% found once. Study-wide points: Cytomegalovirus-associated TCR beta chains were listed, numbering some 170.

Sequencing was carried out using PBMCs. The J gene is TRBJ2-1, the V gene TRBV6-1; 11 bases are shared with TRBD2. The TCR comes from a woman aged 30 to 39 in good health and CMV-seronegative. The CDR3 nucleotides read TGTGCCAGCGGAAAACAAGGGACTAGCGGCGAGCAGTTCTTC. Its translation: CASGKQGTSGEQFF.